One sample yielded the 16 T cell receptor beta chains listed below, sequenced in a study of cytomegalovirus exposure and HLA in healthy donors. Profiled with immunoSEQ multiplex PCR; TCRdb holds only in-frame clones, not every one. The table includes fewer than 350,000 clones, 88% detected once. The specimen sequenced was PBMCs. The receptor source for this set is a woman aged 18-29 years in good health and CMV-seronegative.

The chain couples TRBV10-1 to TRBJ1-5; D call uncertain. Between the trimmed V and J ends, which lost 4 bases and 5 bases, there was a span of 9 bases. Germline loops: CDR1 WNHNN, CDR2 SYGVQD (reference sequence). This CDR3 has 13 amino acids. The CDR3: CASSAMGDQPQHF. The CDR3 bases are TGCGCCAGCAGTGCCATGGGAGATCAGCCCCAGCATTTT.

V is TRBV27 and J is TRBJ2-7; D unresolved. V was cut by 2 bases and J by 3 bases, with 11 bases left in between. Germline lookup yields CDR1 MNHEY and CDR2 SMNVEV (reference sequence). This CDR3 contains 14 residues. The CDR3 here is CASSLRIGFYEQYF. CDR3 nucleotide sequence: TGTGCCAGCAGTTTAAGGATCGGGTTCTACGAGCAGTACTTC.

The chain is built from TRBV28 and TRBJ1-1, with 7 bases aligning to TRBD1. The CDR3 is 16 amino acids. Germline values: CDR1 MDHEN, CDR2 SYDVKM. J gave up 8 bases and V 2 bases, and 14 bases lay outside the gene matches. The CDR3 loop reads CASSLPNLQGSAEAFF. CDR3 sequence (DNA): TGTGCCAGCAGTTTACCCAACCTACAGGGGAGTGCCGAAGCTTTCTTT.

The gene calls are TRBV9 and TRBJ1-3; no firm D call. V lost 5 bases and J lost 0, with 15 bases in between. The CDR3 sequence is 16 residues long. Germline assignment: CDR1 SGDLS and CDR2 YYNGEE. The CDR3 loop is CASSENRRSSGNTIYF. CDR3 nucleotide sequence: TGTGCCAGCAGTGAGAATCGACGGAGCTCTGGAAACACCATATATTTT.

This clone appeared once. The chain links TRBV7-9 to TRBJ2-1; D gene uncertain. V shed 1 base and J shed 12 bases, with 13 bases lying between them. The CDR3 contains 13 residues. CDR1 is SEHNR and CDR2 is FQNEAQ in the germline V gene (reference sequence). This CDR3 reads CASSLVVESLQFF. The DNA for the CDR3 is TGTGCCAGCAGCTTAGTAGTAGAATCTTTGCAGTTCTTC.

This clone was seen once. This chain connects TRBV4-3 to TRBJ2-7, with D possibly being TRBD1 (6 bases). This CDR3 spans 14 amino acids. Germline CDR1 and CDR2: LGHNA and YSLEER. V lost 2 bases to trimming and J lost 4 bases, with 12 bases between them. The CDR3 loop is CASSQLTGKYEQYF. DNA of the CDR3: TGCGCCAGCAGCCAACTAACAGGGAAATACGAGCAGTACTTC.

The rearrangement links TRBV6-4 to TRBJ1-2, with 7 bases aligning to TRBD1. V shed 0 bases and J 8 bases; nucleotides not matched to a gene: 6. CDR1 and CDR2 (germline): MRHNA, SNTAGT. The CDR3 is 14 residues long. The CDR3 reads CASSDSRDSEGYTF. The CDR3 DNA follows: TGTGCCAGCAGTGACTCTCGGGACAGTGAGGGCTACACCTTC.

The chain joins TRBV6-5 to TRBJ1-3; 7 bases are shared with TRBD1. Germline V gene data show CDR1 as MNHEY and CDR2 as SVGAGI. With V trimmed by 4 bases and J by 0 bases, 6 bases remained unmatched. This CDR3 region has 16 residues. Here the CDR3 reads CASSFQGQHSGNTIYF. As DNA, the CDR3 is TGTGCCAGCAGTTTTCAGGGACAGCACTCTGGAAACACCATATATTTT.

This clone turned up a few times. Other nucleotide sequences from this sample produce the same CDR3. This sequence joins TRBV28 and TRBJ2-7; the D is unclear. The ends were cut back, 3 bases at V and 3 bases at J, with 3 bases in the middle. CDR1 is MDHEN and CDR2 is SYDVKM in the germline V gene. This CDR3 contains 11 residues. CDR3 in amino acids: CASSFNYEQYF. The CDR3 bases are TGTGCCAGCAGTTTCAACTACGAGCAGTACTTC.

This sequence joins TRBV18 and TRBJ1-1; TRBD1 aligns across 7 bases. The CDR3 totals 16 residues. J lost 2 bases, V lost 0 bases, and 6 bases had no gene match. Per germline, CDR1 KGHSH and CDR2 LQKENI. The CDR3 coding sequence is TGTGCCAGCTCACCACCGAACAGGGGTTTAAACACTGAAGCTTTCTTT. It codes for CASSPPNRGLNTEAFF.

CDR3 region: CASSSGGFTDTQYF. The CDR3 coding sequence is TGTGCCAGCAGTAGCGGGGGTTTCACAGATACGCAGTATTTT. The J gene is TRBJ2-3, the V gene TRBV7-2; 9 bases are shared with TRBD2. V was pared by 6 bases and J by 2 bases, with 3 bases of the junction left unmatched. The germline CDR1 and CDR2 sequences are SGHTA and FQGNSA. This CDR3 has 14 residues. Variable domain in full (rest from reference TRBV7-2 and TRBJ2-3): GAGVSQSPSNKVTEKGKDVELRCDPISGHTALYWYRQSLGQGLEFLIYFQGNSAPDKSGLPSDRFSAERTGGSVSTLTIQRTQQEDSAVYLCASSSGGFTDTQYFGPGTRLTVL.

This clone was seen just once. This sequence joins TRBV18 and TRBJ1-1; the match to TRBD1 covers 11 bases. The CDR3 covers 15 residues. CDR1 and CDR2 from the germline V gene are KGHSH and LQKENI. V dropped 2 bases and J dropped 3; count of bases not matched to a gene: 2. Here the CDR3 reads CASSPRDRGDTEAFF. The DNA for the CDR3 is TGTGCCAGCTCACCAAGGGACAGGGGGGACACTGAAGCTTTCTTT.

The CDR3 loop reads CASGGREYGYTF. The CDR3 DNA follows: TGTGCCAGCGGCGGCAGGGAATATGGCTACACCTTC. The chain links TRBV28 to TRBJ1-2; TRBD1 might be the D (5 bases). Germline V gene data show CDR1 as MDHEN and CDR2 as SYDVKM. The CDR3 has 12 residues. The V end was cut by 8 bases, the J end by 5 bases, with 12 bases between.

V gene TRBV28 combines with J gene TRBJ1-1, with D hard to call. The CDR3 is made up of 14 amino acids. V lost 5 bases and J 0 bases, leaving 10 bases between the germline ends. The germline gives CDR1 MDHEN, CDR2 SYDVKM. The DNA for the CDR3 is TGTGCCAGCAGTAGACCGAGGATGAACACTGAAGCTTTCTTT. This codes for CASSRPRMNTEAFF. Variable domain in full (rest from reference TRBV28 and TRBJ1-1): DVKVTQSSRYLVKRTGEKVFLECVQDMDHENMFWYRQDPGLGLRLIYFSYDVKMKEKGDIPEGYSVSREKKERFSLILESASTNQTSMYLCASSRPRMNTEAFFGQGTRLTVV.

The rearrangement uses TRBV4-1 and TRBJ2-3; TRBD1 matches at 7 bases. With 1 base clipped from V and 4 bases from J, the junction kept 5 bases outside the gene matches. The CDR3 is made up of 15 amino acids. CDR1 and CDR2 from the germline V gene are MGHRA and YSYEKL. The CDR3: CASSQGPTGADTQYF. CDR3 sequence (DNA): TGCGCCAGCAGCCAAGGACCTACAGGGGCAGATACGCAGTATTTT.

This clone was seen just once. The V gene is TRBV6-1, the J gene TRBJ1-5; D gene unclear. The CDR3 is made up of 14 amino acids. Trimming removed 3 bases at V and 3 bases at J, with 9 bases between. Germline V CDR1 and CDR2: MNHNS, SASEGT. Written as DNA, the CDR3 is TGTGCCAGCAGTGACCTGGGCCCCAATCAGCCCCAGCATTTT. Its protein product is CASSDLGPNQPQHF.